What follows are 27 T cell receptor beta chains derived from one specimen sequenced in a study of T cell responses to AZD1222 COVID-19 vaccine. Assay used: immunoSEQ multiplex PCR; TCRdb lists only in-frame clones, some missing. The sample shows about 150,000 clones, 90% of them seen only once. The sequencing used peripheral blood, collected on day 0 of AZD1222 vaccination. These receptors were taken from an adult in good health.

Here the CDR3 DNA reads TGCGCCAGCGCCGACAGAAGAAAACTCGGGTATGGCTACACCTTC. This encodes CASADRRKLGYGYTF. This chain links TRBV5-1 with TRBJ1-2, with D tentatively TRBD1 (5 bases). The germline V gene has CDR1 SGHRS and CDR2 YFSETQ. The CDR3 extends over 15 amino acids. V shed 7 bases and J shed 5 bases, with 21 bases lying between them. Filled out from reference TRBV5-1 and TRBJ1-2, the complete variable domain reads KAGVTQTPRYLIKTRGQQVTLSCSPISGHRSVSWYQQTPGQGLQFLFEYFSETQRNKGNFPGRFSGRQFSNSRSEMNVSTLELGDSALYLCASADRRKLGYGYTFGSGTRLTVV.

V is TRBV7-8 and J is TRBJ1-2; D unclear. The CDR3 extends over 14 amino acids. Trimming shortened V by 4 bases and J by 4 bases, and 13 bases separated the two germline ends. Germline V gene lookup returns CDR1 SGHVS and CDR2 FQNEAQ. CDR3 nucleotides: TGTGCCAGCAGCTCTAGAGTCCTTAGCTATGGCTACACCTTC. Amino acid sequence: CASSSRVLSYGYTF. The full variable domain, in which reference TRBV7-8 and TRBJ1-2 provide the parts outside the CDR3, is GAGVSQSPRYKVAKRGQDVALRCDPISGHVSLFWYQQALGQGPEFLTYFQNEAQLDKSGLPSDRFFAERPEGSVSTLKIQRTQQEDSAVYLCASSSRVLSYGYTFGSGTRLTVV.

The CDR3 protein is CASSHRGAKLFF. CDR3 DNA sequence: TGCGCCAGCAGTCACCGAGGGGCAAAACTGTTTTTT. This chain connects TRBV23-1 to TRBJ1-4; D may be TRBD1 (5 bases). TRBV23-1 is marked as an open reading frame, function uncertain. Trimming removed 3 bases from V and 10 bases from J, with 9 bases in between. This CDR3 has 12 amino acids.

The V gene is TRBV30, the J gene TRBJ2-7; TRBD1 agrees at 8 bases. This CDR3 has 15 amino acids. V lost 3 bases and J lost 3; bases outside the gene matches: 10. Looked up from germline, CDR1 is GTSNPN and CDR2 is SVGIG (reference sequence). CDR3 residues: CAWSSARDRNYEQYF. The DNA for the CDR3 is TGTGCCTGGAGCTCCGCCCGGGACAGGAACTACGAGCAGTACTTC. Full variable domain (remainder filled in from reference TRBV30 and TRBJ2-7): SQTIHQWPATLVQPVGSPLSLECTVEGTSNPNLYWYRQAAGRGLQLLFYSVGIGQISSEVPQNLSASRPQDRQFILSSKKLLLSDSGFYLCAWSSARDRNYEQYFGPGTRLTVT.

The gene calls are TRBV7-9 and TRBJ1-1; D call uncertain. The CDR3 runs to 12 residues. V lost 8 bases, J lost 0 bases, and 7 bases lay in between. Per the germline V gene, CDR1 is SEHNR and CDR2 is FQNEAQ (reference sequence). For the CDR3, the DNA is TGTGCCAGCCCTGGGATGAACACTGAAGCTTTCTTT. Its translation: CASPGMNTEAFF.

The chain joins TRBV29-1 to TRBJ1-2; 11 nucleotides match TRBD1. The CDR3 has 17 amino acids. The V gene's germline CDR1 is SQVTM and CDR2 ANQGSEA. The V segment lost 1 base and the J segment 4 bases; nucleotides outside the gene matches: 11. In nucleotides, the CDR3 is TGCAGCGTTGAAGTTCGATTGGAGGGACAGGGGGTCTATGGCTACACCTTC. Protein product: CSVEVRLEGQGVYGYTF.

The V gene is TRBV9, the J gene TRBJ2-2; D not certain. The V and J ends lost 4 bases and 0 bases respectively, with 4 bases between them. Germline-derived CDR1 and CDR2 are SGDLS and YYNGEE. The CDR3 has 13 residues. The CDR3 bases are TGTGCCAGCAGCCCCACGAACACCGGGGAGCTGTTTTTT. Protein: CASSPTNTGELFF.

This sequence joins TRBV12-3 or TRBV12-4 and TRBJ1-1; D is ambiguous. Trimming took 1 base from V and 1 from J, leaving 4 bases between them. The CDR3 length is 13 residues. The CDR3: CASSLGSNTEAFF. The CDR3 coding sequence is TGTGCCAGCAGTTTAGGTTCGAACACTGAAGCTTTCTTT.

The chain has TRBV5-1 and TRBJ1-1, with D uncertain. Germline V gives CDR1 SGHRS, CDR2 YFSETQ. Deletions cut 4 bases from V and 5 bases from J, with 15 bases between. This CDR3 has 14 amino acids. The CDR3 region is CASSLSSLGTEAFF. Here the CDR3 DNA reads TGCGCCAGCAGCCTGTCGTCCCTGGGGACTGAAGCTTTCTTT.

The chain uses TRBV5-4 and TRBJ1-3; 7 nucleotides line up with TRBD1. J was trimmed by 3 bases and V by 7 bases; bases with no gene match: 16. Looked up from germline, CDR1 is SGHNT and CDR2 is YYREEE (reference sequence). The CDR3 extends over 17 amino acids. CDR3 in DNA: TGTGCCAGCGGGGGGACAGCTTCCCCCGGGGGTGGAAACACCATATATTTT. Protein product: CASGGTASPGGGNTIYF.

This sequence joins TRBV6-5 and TRBJ1-2; tentative D call: TRBD1 (5 bases). This CDR3 comprises 13 residues. Germline V lookup: CDR1 MNHEY, CDR2 SVGAGI. V was cut by 6 bases and J by 4 bases, with 12 bases left in between. For the CDR3, the DNA is TGTGCCAGCAGGCCTGGAGGGGTCTATGGCTACACCTTC. Translated: CASRPGGVYGYTF.

To note about this clone: Other DNA variants within this sample encode the same CDR3. The chain couples TRBV9 to TRBJ2-2; D not certain. V dropped 2 bases and J dropped 4 bases, with 6 bases sitting between them. The CDR3 spans 13 residues. Germline V gives CDR1 SGDLS, CDR2 YYNGEE. DNA of the CDR3: TGTGCCAGCAGCGTGGGCGGCACCGGGGAGCTGTTTTTT. This encodes CASSVGGTGELFF.

The chain couples TRBV10-2 to TRBJ2-2, with unresolved D. This CDR3 comprises 15 residues. V lost 3 bases and J lost 1, with 9 bases in between. In germline, CDR1 is WSHSY, CDR2 SAAADI. The CDR3 reads CASSDSSMNTGELFF. The DNA of the CDR3 is TGCGCCAGCAGTGACAGTTCCATGAACACCGGGGAGCTGTTTTTT.

The rearrangement uses TRBV14 and TRBJ1-2; no definite D call. The CDR3 length is 12 residues. V was pared by 5 bases and J by 4 bases, with 8 bases between. Germline CDR1 reads SGHDN; CDR2 reads FVKESK. CDR3 amino acids: CASSWEGYGYTF. The CDR3 DNA sequence: TGTGCCAGCAGCTGGGAAGGCTATGGCTACACCTTC.

The rearrangement links TRBV19 to TRBJ1-5; 9 nucleotides line up with TRBD1. The CDR3 is made up of 15 amino acids. The J segment lost 6 bases and the V segment lost 6 bases, leaving 9 bases of the junction unmatched. CDR1 and CDR2 from the germline V gene are LNHDA and SQIVND (reference sequence). CDR3 sequence (DNA): TGTGCCAGTAGCCCCGACAGGGGGTTTAGTCAGCCCCAGCATTTT. Amino acids: CASSPDRGFSQPQHF. Drawing the rest from reference TRBV19 and TRBJ1-5, the complete variable domain is DGGITQSPKYLFRKEGQNVTLSCEQNLNHDAMYWYRQDPGQGLRLIYYSQIVNDFQKGDIAEGYSVSREKKESFPLTVTSAQKNPTAFYLCASSPDRGFSQPQHFGDGTRLSIL.

The chain links TRBV6-4 to TRBJ2-1; the match to TRBD2 covers 10 bases. The junction had 17 bases not matched to a gene; V was cut back by 6 bases and J by 0 bases. The germline V gene has CDR1 MRHNA and CDR2 SNTAGT. The CDR3 runs 20 residues. The CDR3 bases are TGTGCCAGCAGCGTCCCCCCAGCGGGAGGGCCAGGAGGCTCCTACAATGAGCAGTTCTTC. Its translation is CASSVPPAGGPGGSYNEQFF.

Worth noting for this clone: A read error may produce the germline difference seen at one junction end. The CDR3 loop reads CASSAKGGAGELFF. The CDR3 DNA is TGTGCTAGCAGCGCCAAGGGGGGCGCCGGGGAGCTGTTTTTT. The rearrangement joins TRBV7-7 to TRBJ2-2; D is possibly TRBD1 or TRBD2 (6 bases each). This CDR3 spans 14 amino acids. Germline V gene data show CDR1 as SSHAT and CDR2 as FNYEAQ (reference sequence). The complete variable domain, with remaining parts taken from reference TRBV7-7 and TRBJ2-2, reads GAGVSQSPRYKVTKRGQDVTLRCDPISSHATLYWYQQALGQGPEFLTYFNYEAQPDKSGLPSDRFSAERPEGSISTLTIQRTEQRDSAMYRCASSAKGGAGELFFGEGSRLTVL.

The rearrangement links TRBV4-1 to TRBJ1-5; 8 nucleotides align to TRBD1. Unmatched junction bases numbered 8, after V lost 1 base and J lost 6 bases. Germline-derived CDR1 and CDR2 are MGHRA and YSYEKL. This CDR3 has 16 amino acids. The CDR3 protein is CASSQGTGSPTQPQHF. DNA for the CDR3: TGCGCCAGCAGCCAAGGGACAGGGAGTCCGACTCAGCCCCAGCATTTT.

On this clone itself: Relative to the germline gene, one junction end is altered; a read error may explain this. J is TRBJ2-5 and V is TRBV7-7, with D perhaps TRBD1 or TRBD2 (6 bases each). CDR1 is SSHAT, CDR2 FNYEAQ, per germline (reference sequence). This CDR3 contains 15 residues. DNA of the CDR3: TGTGCTAGCAGCTTAACGGGGGCGTTCGAAGAGACCCAGTACTTC. Amino acid sequence: CASSLTGAFEETQYF.

This sequence joins TRBV5-5 and TRBJ1-2, with D possibly TRBD1 on 5 matching bases. The CDR3 runs 17 residues. Germline CDR1 is SGHKS and CDR2 is YYEKEE (reference sequence). The V end lost 5 bases, the J end lost 5 bases, and 25 bases lay between the germline ends. The CDR3 here is CASRGGTQLTRAYGYTF. The CDR3 nucleotides read TGTGCCAGCAGGGGTGGGACCCAGCTCACCCGGGCGTATGGCTACACCTTC.

V gene TRBV9 combines with J gene TRBJ1-1; D might be TRBD1 (5 bases). Germline CDR1 SGDLS, CDR2 YYNGEE. V lost 0 bases and J lost 4, with 10 bases in between. This CDR3 comprises 14 residues. The CDR3 nucleotides read TGTGCCAGCAGCGTAGGACAGAAGACCACTGAAGCTTTCTTT. This translates into CASSVGQKTTEAFF.

CDR3 coding DNA: TGTGCCAGCAGCGGAACAGGGGGCATTATCAAGCAGTACTTC. This codes for CASSGTGGIIKQYF. The chain has TRBV5-4 and TRBJ2-7; TRBD1 agrees at 9 bases. Germline CDR1 and CDR2: SGHNT and YYREEE (reference sequence). This CDR3 is built from 14 residues. The V segment lost 4 bases and the J segment 8 bases; nucleotides outside the gene matches: 10. Together with reference TRBV5-4 and TRBJ2-7, the CDR3 gives the full variable domain: ETGVTQSPTHLIKTRGQQVTLRCSSQSGHNTVSWYQQALGQGPQFIFQYYREEENGRGNFPPRFSGLQFPNYSSELNVNALELDDSALYLCASSGTGGIIKQYFGPGTRLTVT.

The chain carries TRBV7-2 and TRBJ1-1, with D possibly matching TRBD1 (5 bases). Germline values: CDR1 SGHTA, CDR2 FQGNSA. Trimming removed 6 bases from V and 0 bases from J, with 11 bases in between. The CDR3 has 14 amino acids. CDR3 DNA sequence: TGTGCCAGCAGTAACAGGAGGATGAACACTGAAGCTTTCTTT. Amino acids: CASSNRRMNTEAFF.

This chain joins TRBV28 and TRBJ2-3; no firm D call. The germline V and J ends were trimmed by 7 bases and 9 bases, with 17 bases remaining between them. This CDR3 spans 13 amino acids. CDR1 MDHEN and CDR2 SYDVKM come from the germline V gene. The CDR3 reads CASIGPATPTQYF. The CDR3 DNA reads as TGTGCCAGCATAGGACCTGCTACCCCGACGCAGTATTTT.

Here the CDR3 reads CASSQESGIRGNTIYF. In DNA form, the CDR3 reads TGCGCCAGCAGCCAAGAGTCGGGGATACGAGGAAACACCATATATTTT. J is TRBJ1-3 and V is TRBV4-1; D unresolved. This CDR3 spans 16 amino acids. Germline CDR1 reads MGHRA; CDR2 reads YSYEKL. V dropped 0 bases and J dropped 4 bases, with 13 bases sitting between them.

This sequence joins TRBV10-2 and TRBJ2-2, with 10 bases matching TRBD2. Germline V gives CDR1 WSHSY, CDR2 SAAADI. With V trimmed by 7 bases and J by 14 bases, 16 bases remained unmatched. This CDR3 comprises 15 residues. The CDR3 reads CASIGGGSGGPALFF. Written as DNA, the CDR3 is TGCGCCAGCATCGGAGGAGGTAGCGGGGGGCCAGCCCTGTTTTTT.

The chain carries TRBV24-1 and TRBJ2-3; the D gene is possibly TRBD2 (6 bases). This CDR3 region has 15 residues. Deletions cut 8 bases from V and 4 bases from J, with 18 bases between. Looked up from germline, CDR1 is KGHDR and CDR2 is SFDVKD. Here the CDR3 reads CATMTTSTGADTQYF. As DNA, the CDR3 is TGTGCCACCATGACAACTAGCACGGGCGCAGATACGCAGTATTTT.